This TCR beta chain came from a study of CD8 T cells in ankylosing spondylitis. TCRdb fed the 5' RACE reads into MiXCR, producing one record per CDR3 protein. The sample gives approximately 180,000 distinct CDR3 sequences, about 20% of which show up once; roughly 4.5% is in the top ten. Study-level results: Reports of some motif variants in reactive arthritis synovial fluid and blood predate this one.

Germline CDR1 MNHEY, CDR2 SVGAGI. Trimming removed 9 bases from V and 3 bases from J, with 12 bases in between. The CDR3 sequence is 13 residues long. This clonotype was picked up many times. Its antigen is unknown. The receptor's source is a male donor aged 10-35 years with ankylosing spondylitis or in good health (not recorded which). This chain joins TRBV6-5 and TRBJ2-1, with a possible D match to TRBD2 (6 bases). Material: blood, either unsorted or a sorted T cell fraction (not recorded which). This CDR3 is CASMGLFYNEQFF. The CDR3 DNA is TGTGCCAGTATGGGACTTTTCTACAATGAGCAGTTCTTC.